A single TCR beta chain is shown here with its context. There are a few counts of this clone. No cognate antigen has been identified for it. Qualities for individual bases were not recorded, and no much larger clone is one base off. The CDR3 numbers 12 residues from cysteine through phenylalanine. CDR3 DNA is the only sequence kept; it has 36 bases, read in frame from the first base. V was cut back by 3 bases and J by 2 bases, leaving a gap of 3 bases between them. Sequences SNHLY (CDR1) and FYNNEI (CDR2) are obtained from the germline V gene. No treatment had been received by any patient before thyroid surgery. The study retrospectively analysed patient clinical samples collected from about 2012 to 2018 using T-cell receptor beta sequencing. This sample was included in a study of metastatic and nonmetastatic thyroid tumors (dated by TCRdb to 2020 to 2022). Concerning the study at large: For patients with malignant and with benign thyroid disease, the researchers compared repertoires between peripheral blood samples and tumor or nodule tissue samples.

Libraries were built with PCR. The sequencer was an Illumina HiSeq 4000. High-throughput sequencing was used to profile the TCR beta-chain CDR3 region of every patient. Concerning the study's data processing: Drawing on CDR3 differences between clinicopathological groups, the researchers built a classifier meant to tell apart patients with distant-metastatic papillary thyroid cancer. The Shannon index was used to measure repertoire diversity, and the Morisita-Horn index was used to measure how similar tumor and blood repertoires were. Using fastp at Q25 and MiXCR, TCRdb reprocessed the public reads and kept productive beta chains. It is TCRdb's table, rather than the study itself, that gives the V and J calls and clone size. The sample table lists some 5,100 clones, over 30% of them with a count of one. The ten largest clones represent 24% of the sample. The paper's findings and limits, for the study overall: TCR beta diversity was reported as significantly higher in malignant tumors than in benign nodules, in both blood and tumor samples.

The receptor chain draws on TRBV2 and TRBJ2-3; no D gene is confidently identified. Sample: adjacent normal tissue. This receptor was obtained from a female donor with papillary thyroid cancer or a benign thyroid nodule (not recorded which). Some clones in this sample may be carry-over from other donors' samples. The CDR3 region: CASSDYTDTQYF. Here is the DNA: TGTGCCAGCAGTGACTACACAGATACGCAGTATTTT. Reference TRBV2 and TRBJ2-3 proteins supply the regions before and after the CDR3; the full variable domain is: EPEVTQTPSHQVTQMGQEVILRCVPISNHLYFYWYRQILGQKVEFLVSFYNNEISEKSEIFDDQFSVERPDGSNFTLKIRSTKLEDSAMYFCASSDYTDTQYFGPGTRLTVL.